What follows are 28 T cell receptor beta chains derived from one specimen sequenced in a study of T cell changes during pregnancy in multiple sclerosis. TCRdb's table, derived via immunoSEQ multiplex PCR, lists solely in-frame clones and lacks some. The sample has over 100,000 clones; roughly nine tenths are singletons. This specimen consisted of peripheral blood, obtained in the third trimester of pregnancy. All receptors derive from a female donor with multiple sclerosis, enrolled in a pregnancy study.

The V gene is TRBV14, the J gene TRBJ2-2, with 7 bases aligning to TRBD2. J lost 3 bases, V lost 10 bases, and 17 bases had no gene match. This CDR3 has 17 residues. CDR1 is SGHDN, CDR2 FVKESK, per germline. Here the CDR3 reads CAIQPPGLERDTGELFF. The CDR3 bases are TGTGCCATTCAACCCCCAGGACTAGAGAGGGACACCGGGGAGCTGTTTTTT.

V gene TRBV30 combines with J gene TRBJ1-6; D may be TRBD1 (6 bases). The germline V and J ends were trimmed by 1 base and 7 bases, with 14 bases remaining between them. CDR3 length: 15 amino acids. Germline-derived CDR1 and CDR2 are GTSNPN and SVGIG (reference sequence). The CDR3 here is CAWSAATGRNSPLHF. CDR3 DNA: TGTGCCTGGAGTGCAGCTACAGGGCGGAATTCACCCCTCCACTTT.

The chain employs TRBV5-6 and TRBJ1-1; TRBD1 matches at 9 bases. The V and J ends lost 5 bases and 1 base, in that order; junction bases with no gene match: 9. The germline CDR1 and CDR2 sequences are SGHDT and YYEEEE. The CDR3 is 16 amino acids. This CDR3 is CASSFRDRDPNTEAFF. The CDR3 coding sequence is TGTGCCAGCAGTTTCCGGGACAGGGACCCGAACACTGAAGCTTTCTTT.

V is TRBV27 and J is TRBJ2-2, with D possibly matching TRBD2 (5 bases). This CDR3 contains 14 residues. The V gene lost 7 bases and the J gene lost 4 bases, with 13 bases spanning the gap. In germline, CDR1 is MNHEY, CDR2 SMNVEV (reference sequence). The CDR3 region is CASTRSGSTGELFF. The DNA of the CDR3 is TGTGCCAGCACTCGAAGTGGGAGCACCGGGGAGCTGTTTTTT.

This chain uses TRBV5-5 with TRBJ1-6; D may be TRBD1 (5 bases). The CDR3 runs 16 residues. Trimming took 4 bases from V and 7 from J, leaving 18 bases between them. Per germline, CDR1 SGHKS and CDR2 YYEKEE (reference sequence). In DNA, the CDR3 is TGTGCCAGCAGCCGGGTAATTGGGGCGACGAATTCACCCCTCCACTTT. Translated: CASSRVIGATNSPLHF.

This clone was recorded only once. This chain connects TRBV27 to TRBJ1-5; 11 bases agree with TRBD1. After removal of 4 bases from V and 0 bases from J, the junction contained 8 bases not matched to a gene. The CDR3 sequence is 18 residues long. Per the germline V gene, CDR1 is MNHEY and CDR2 is SMNVEV (reference sequence). In DNA form, the CDR3 reads TGTGCCAGCAGTTCAATCGGGACAGGGGGTTATAGCAATCAGCCCCAGCATTTT. This sequence encodes CASSSIGTGGYSNQPQHF.

This rearrangement joins TRBV27 to TRBJ1-5; no clear D. Germline CDR1 is MNHEY and CDR2 is SMNVEV (reference sequence). CDR3 length equals 14 residues. Between the trimmed V and J ends, which lost 6 bases and 2 bases, there was a span of 11 bases. CDR3: CASSPSRGNQPQHF. For the CDR3, the DNA is TGTGCCAGCAGCCCGTCGAGGGGCAATCAGCCCCAGCATTTT.

The chain carries TRBV14 and TRBJ1-2; TRBD1 matches 11 bases. The V gene end was trimmed by 1 base and the J gene end by 4 bases; junction bases not matched to a gene: 5. CDR1 is SGHDN, CDR2 FVKESK, per germline. CDR3 length: 16 amino acids. This CDR3 reads CASSQVIGQGAYGYTF. The CDR3 DNA sequence: TGTGCCAGCAGCCAAGTTATCGGACAGGGGGCCTATGGCTACACCTTC.

The rearrangement uses TRBV19 and TRBJ1-1; D is undetermined. Trimming shortened V by 5 bases and J by 7 bases, and 8 bases separated the two germline ends. CDR1 is LNHDA and CDR2 is SQIVND in the germline V gene (reference sequence). This CDR3 contains 11 residues. The CDR3 region is CASSVRSEAFF. The CDR3, as DNA: TGTGCCAGTAGTGTCAGAAGTGAAGCTTTCTTT.

The rearrangement uses TRBV5-1 and TRBJ1-1; D is unresolved. The CDR3 has 13 residues. Deletions cut 0 bases from V and 1 base from J, with 4 bases between. In germline, CDR1 is SGHRS, CDR2 YFSETQ. The CDR3 nucleotides are TGCGCCAGCAGCTTGGATCAGAACACTGAAGCTTTCTTT. Protein: CASSLDQNTEAFF.

This chain connects TRBV18 to TRBJ2-1; D not resolved. Germline V gene sequence: CDR1 KGHSH, CDR2 LQKENI. This CDR3 has 13 amino acids. Trimming pared 2 bases from V and 6 bases from J, leaving 8 bases between. CDR3 in DNA: TGTGCCAGCTCACCAACCAGTATCAATGAGCAGTTCTTC. Amino acids: CASSPTSINEQFF.

This rearrangement joins TRBV27 to TRBJ1-5; no clear D. The germline CDR1 and CDR2 sequences are MNHEY and SMNVEV (reference sequence). Trimming took 6 bases from V and 0 from J, leaving 9 bases between them. CDR3 length: 14 amino acids. This CDR3 reads CASSRVDSNQPQHF. CDR3 in DNA: TGTGCCAGCAGCCGGGTGGATAGCAATCAGCCCCAGCATTTT.

This rearrangement joins TRBV7-9 to TRBJ2-5, with D maybe TRBD1 (6 bases). Trimming removed 3 bases at V and 5 bases at J, with 10 bases between. The CDR3 loop spans 13 amino acids. Germline loops: CDR1 SEHNR, CDR2 FQNEAQ (reference sequence). Written as DNA, the CDR3 is TGTGCCAGCAGCTTGAGCCAGGGGGAGACCCAGTACTTC. It yields the protein CASSLSQGETQYF. Full variable domain (missing parts from reference TRBV7-9 and TRBJ2-5): DTGVSQNPRHKITKRGQNVTFRCDPISEHNRLYWYRQTLGQGPEFLTYFQNEAQLEKSRLLSDRFSAERPKGSFSTLEIQRTEQGDSAMYLCASSLSQGETQYFGPGTRLLVL.

CDR3 sequence (DNA): TGTGCCAGCTCACCGAACGACCTACGGACAGGGACACAAGAGACCCAGTACTTC. It is translated as CASSPNDLRTGTQETQYF. The rearrangement links TRBV18 to TRBJ2-5; 8 bases agree with TRBD1. CDR1 and CDR2 (germline): KGHSH, LQKENI. CDR3 length: 18 amino acids. J was trimmed by 2 bases and V by 3 bases; bases with no gene match: 14.

The chain is built from TRBV5-1 and TRBJ1-3, with D possibly matching TRBD1 (6 bases). The V end lost 4 bases, the J end lost 3 bases, and 8 bases lay between the germline ends. The CDR3 is made up of 13 amino acids. The germline gives CDR1 SGHRS, CDR2 YFSETQ. CDR3 nucleotide sequence: TGCGCCAGCAGCCGGGACAATGGAAACACCATATATTTT. Translating it yields CASSRDNGNTIYF. The entire variable domain, with the rest obtained from reference TRBV5-1 and TRBJ1-3, is as follows: KAGVTQTPRYLIKTRGQQVTLSCSPISGHRSVSWYQQTPGQGLQFLFEYFSETQRNKGNFPGRFSGRQFSNSRSEMNVSTLELGDSALYLCASSRDNGNTIYFGEGSWLTVV.

This clone occurred once. This chain joins TRBV29-1 and TRBJ2-7, with TRBD2 as a possible D gene (5 bases). Trimming took off 5 bases at V and 5 bases at J, with 10 bases between the two ends. Germline assignment: CDR1 SQVTM and CDR2 ANQGSEA. There are 11 residues in the CDR3. The CDR3 sequence: CSVRGSHEQYF. The CDR3 region has the DNA TGCAGCGTTCGAGGGAGCCACGAGCAGTACTTC.

The chain carries TRBV18 and TRBJ1-2; D perhaps matches TRBD1 (6 bases). The V and J ends lost 3 bases and 0 bases respectively, with 17 bases between them. The germline gives CDR1 KGHSH, CDR2 LQKENI. CDR3 length: 17 residues. CDR3 sequence: CASSPSRQGPTNYGYTF. The DNA of the CDR3 is TGTGCCAGCTCACCCTCACGCCAGGGGCCTACTAACTATGGCTACACCTTC.

V usage is TRBV5-4 and J usage is TRBJ2-2; 12 nucleotides agree with TRBD1. The CDR3 sequence is 16 residues long. The V gene end was trimmed by 3 bases and the J gene end by 3 bases; junction bases not matched to a gene: 3. Germline V gene lookup returns CDR1 SGHNT and CDR2 YYREEE (reference sequence). CDR3 bases: TGTGCCAGCAGCTGGGACAGGGGGCGGGACACCGGGGAGCTGTTTTTT. Amino acids: CASSWDRGRDTGELFF.

The genes are TRBV18 and TRBJ2-2; TRBD2 is a possible D gene (6 bases). Germline V gene lookup returns CDR1 KGHSH and CDR2 LQKENI. This CDR3 comprises 15 residues. V was trimmed by 3 bases and J by 2 bases, leaving 10 bases between them. The CDR3 reads CASSPTLANTGELFF. DNA of the CDR3: TGTGCCAGCTCACCGACACTAGCCAACACCGGGGAGCTGTTTTTT.

This clone was observed once. The chain combines TRBV29-1 with TRBJ2-5; 8 nucleotides align to TRBD1. CDR1 and CDR2 from the germline V gene are SQVTM and ANQGSEA. V gave up 2 bases and J gave up 5 bases; unmatched junction bases: 13. The CDR3 totals 16 residues. This CDR3 reads CSVEPYWTGIGETQYF. The CDR3 nucleotides read TGCAGCGTTGAACCGTATTGGACAGGGATAGGGGAGACCCAGTACTTC.

V is TRBV30 and J is TRBJ1-2; possibly TRBD1 for D (5 bases). This CDR3 region has 12 residues. CDR1 GTSNPN and CDR2 SVGIG come from the germline V gene (reference sequence). Trimming shortened V by 1 base and J by 7 bases, and 10 bases separated the two germline ends. The CDR3 sequence is CAWSEWGGGYTF. CDR3 sequence (DNA): TGTGCCTGGAGTGAATGGGGCGGTGGCTACACCTTC.

The V and J genes are TRBV5-1 and TRBJ1-4; 7 nucleotides match TRBD1. Germline values: CDR1 SGHRS, CDR2 YFSETQ. J was trimmed by 7 bases and V by 4 bases; bases with no gene match: 7. The CDR3 is made up of 14 amino acids. CDR3 amino acids: CASSIQGLSEKLFF. CDR3 nucleotide sequence: TGCGCCAGCAGCATACAGGGGCTAAGTGAAAAACTGTTTTTT.

This clone appeared once. This chain joins TRBV6-1 and TRBJ2-6; D is undetermined. The CDR3 is made up of 15 amino acids. V was pared by 5 bases and J by 0 bases, with 8 bases between. Germline lookup yields CDR1 MNHNS and CDR2 SASEGT. The CDR3 region is CASSSDTSGANVLTF. CDR3 in DNA: TGTGCCAGCAGTTCCGACACCTCTGGGGCCAACGTCCTGACTTTC.

The V gene is TRBV6-5, the J gene TRBJ2-2; possibly TRBD1 for D (5 bases). Germline-derived CDR1 and CDR2 are MNHEY and SVGAGI. The CDR3 has 14 residues. The V end was cut by 6 bases, the J end by 5 bases, with 13 bases between. CDR3 amino acids: CASRDTGETGELFF. The CDR3 DNA reads as TGTGCCAGCAGAGATACAGGTGAAACCGGGGAGCTGTTTTTT.

This chain joins TRBV25-1 and TRBJ2-3; 9 nucleotides line up with TRBD2. The V segment lost 6 bases and the J segment 2 bases; nucleotides outside the gene matches: 9. The length of the CDR3 is 16 residues. The germline CDR1 and CDR2 sequences are MGHDK and SYGVNS. CDR3 protein: CASSLGVAGDTDTQYF. CDR3 DNA sequence: TGTGCCAGCAGCCTCGGGGTAGCGGGGGACACAGATACGCAGTATTTT.

The chain joins TRBV19 to TRBJ1-5; maybe TRBD1 (6 bases). CDR1 is LNHDA and CDR2 is SQIVND in the germline V gene (reference sequence). V lost 4 bases and J lost 5, with 21 bases in between. CDR3 length equals 17 residues. CDR3 protein: CASSNRQVGQYDQPQHF. Here the CDR3 DNA reads TGTGCCAGTAGTAATAGGCAGGTCGGACAGTACGATCAGCCCCAGCATTTT. The full variable domain, with the rest looked up from reference TRBV19 and TRBJ1-5, is DGGITQSPKYLFRKEGQNVTLSCEQNLNHDAMYWYRQDPGQGLRLIYYSQIVNDFQKGDIAEGYSVSREKKESFPLTVTSAQKNPTAFYLCASSNRQVGQYDQPQHFGDGTRLSIL.

The CDR3 bases are TGTGCCAGCAGTGGAACAGGTAGCAATCAGCCCCAGCATTTT. Translation gives CASSGTGSNQPQHF. The rearrangement joins TRBV6-1 to TRBJ1-5; weak D call: TRBD1 (5 bases). V shed 4 bases and J shed 0 bases, with 7 bases lying between them. The length of the CDR3 is 14 residues. The V gene's germline CDR1 is MNHNS and CDR2 SASEGT.

The rearrangement uses TRBV7-2 and TRBJ2-1; 9 nucleotides agree with TRBD2. CDR1 SGHTA and CDR2 FQGNSA come from the germline V gene. Unmatched junction bases numbered 7, after V lost 3 bases and J lost 7 bases. The CDR3 contains 15 residues. The CDR3 sequence: CASSFGTSIGNEQFF. CDR3 DNA sequence: TGTGCCAGCAGCTTCGGGACTAGCATAGGAAATGAGCAGTTCTTC.